The 13 T cell receptor beta chains presented below share a single source sample, sequenced in a study of blood T cells in healthy people across ages. It was with a sample-barcoded 5' primer and a J-beta primer mix that a second PCR of roughly 7 to 12 cycles was run. Each CDR3 protein gets one entry after TCRdb re-called the 5' RACE reads with MiXCR. The repertoire has around 400,000 distinct CDR3 sequences, 52% of them found once; the top ten carry 51%. Sequencing was done on a sample of blood. The receptors derive from a man aged 55 to 70 in good health.

The gene calls are TRBV5-1 and TRBJ2-7, with D tentatively TRBD1 (5 bases). V lost 4 bases, J lost 0 bases, and 8 bases lay in between. Germline CDR1 reads SGHRS; CDR2 reads YFSETQ. The CDR3 extends over 13 amino acids. This chain's CDR3 is CASSMDNSYEQYF. CDR3 in DNA: TGCGCCAGCAGCATGGACAACTCCTACGAGCAGTACTTC.

The chain combines TRBV12-3 or TRBV12-4 with TRBJ2-5; tentatively, D is TRBD1 or TRBD2 (6 bases each). The V gene lost 7 bases and the J gene lost 1 base, with 13 bases spanning the gap. The CDR3 is made up of 14 amino acids. The DNA of the CDR3 is TGTGCCAGCACTACCGGGGGCCGCCAAGAGACCCAGTACTTC. Protein: CASTTGGRQETQYF.

This clonotype was detected only a few times. J is TRBJ1-5 and V is TRBV6-2 or TRBV6-3; a weak D match, TRBD1 (6 bases). Deletions cut 0 bases from V and 0 bases from J, with 9 bases between. The CDR3 loop spans 16 amino acids. Germline V gene sequence: CDR1 MNHEY, CDR2 SVGEGT. The chain's CDR3 is CASSYSGALSNQPQHF. The DNA for the CDR3 is TGTGCCAGCAGTTACTCGGGGGCTCTTAGCAATCAGCCCCAGCATTTT.

This sequence joins TRBV6-1 and TRBJ1-1; D possibly corresponds to TRBD1 (6 bases). Germline lookup yields CDR1 MNHNS and CDR2 SASEGT. V was clipped by 6 bases and J by 0 bases, with 11 bases between them. This CDR3 is 14 amino acids long. The CDR3 sequence is CASSDRNLNTEAFF. The CDR3 region has the DNA TGTGCCAGCAGCGACAGGAACCTGAACACTGAAGCTTTCTTT.

This clonotype was counted only a few times. CDR3 amino acids: CSVGVRERKYF. In DNA form, the CDR3 reads TGCAGCGTTGGCGTCAGGGAGAGGAAGTACTTC. The chain employs TRBV29-1 and TRBJ2-7; tentatively, D is TRBD1 or TRBD2 (5 bases each). The germline CDR1 and CDR2 sequences are SQVTM and ANQGSEA. V lost 4 bases and J lost 11, with 15 bases in between. The CDR3 length is 11 residues.

This chain connects TRBV20-1 to TRBJ2-5, with D perhaps TRBD2 (5 bases). V was shortened by 6 bases and J by 4 bases, with 12 bases between the two germline ends. This CDR3 spans 12 amino acids. Germline assignment: CDR1 DFQATT and CDR2 SNEGSKA (reference sequence). DNA of the CDR3: TGCAGTGCCAAACGAAGCGGAGAGACCCAGTACTTC. Its protein product is CSAKRSGETQYF.

There are a few counts of this clonotype. The chain employs TRBV4-2 and TRBJ1-1, with D perhaps TRBD1 (6 bases). This CDR3 spans 13 amino acids. The V gene lost 3 bases and the J gene lost 6 bases, with 11 bases spanning the gap. Germline assignment: CDR1 LGHNA and CDR2 YNFKEQ. The CDR3 DNA is TGTGCCAGCAGCCAGGCTGGGGGCCCTGAAGCTTTCTTT. Protein sequence: CASSQAGGPEAFF.

The V call is TRBV7-2, the J call TRBJ2-6; D uncertain. The CDR3 runs 15 residues. Germline values: CDR1 SGHTA, CDR2 FQGNSA. V lost 5 bases, J lost 4 bases, and 12 bases lay in between. The CDR3 region is CASSPPKPGANVLTF. The CDR3 region has the DNA TGTGCCAGCAGCCCCCCTAAACCCGGGGCCAACGTCCTGACTTTC.

This clonotype was observed a handful of times. The V and J genes are TRBV20-1 and TRBJ2-1; 10 bases align to TRBD2. The CDR3 loop spans 16 amino acids. V dropped 0 bases and J dropped 3; count of bases not matched to a gene: 5. Germline V gene data show CDR1 as DFQATT and CDR2 as SNEGSKA (reference sequence). This chain's CDR3 is CSARDLTSGHYNEQFF. The CDR3 bases are TGCAGTGCTAGAGATTTGACTAGCGGGCACTACAATGAGCAGTTCTTC.

The chain uses TRBV9 and TRBJ2-3, with D possibly matching TRBD2 (7 bases). The CDR3 is 15 residues long. V lost 0 bases and J lost 5, with 13 bases in between. Germline CDR1 is SGDLS and CDR2 is YYNGEE. The CDR3 region has the DNA TGTGCCAGCAGCGTAGGAGGGAGGGGGATAGATACGCAGTATTTT. It is translated as CASSVGGRGIDTQYF.

The chain joins TRBV6-5 to TRBJ2-3; no clear D gene. V was cut by 11 bases and J by 4 bases, with 19 bases left in between. The CDR3 totals 14 residues. Germline V CDR1 and CDR2: MNHEY, SVGAGI. The CDR3: CAATTSALSDTQYF. The CDR3 nucleotides are TGTGCCGCAACCACTTCAGCTTTGTCAGATACGCAGTATTTT.

This clonotype came up a few times. The rearrangement joins TRBV7-2 to TRBJ2-3; 8 bases map to TRBD2. Per germline, CDR1 SGHTA and CDR2 FQGNSA. The CDR3 is 16 amino acids. With V trimmed by 4 bases and J by 3 bases, 9 bases remained unmatched. The CDR3 loop is CASSSPLGGRTDTQYF. In nucleotides, the CDR3 is TGTGCCAGCAGCTCCCCCCTTGGCGGGAGGACAGATACGCAGTATTTT.

This clonotype was seen a few times. The genes are TRBV7-2 and TRBJ2-1; 7 bases agree with TRBD1. The assigned J gene may be wrong: the sequence end matches TRBJ2-7 better. This CDR3 region has 13 residues. Looked up from germline, CDR1 is SGHTA and CDR2 is FQGNSA. The CDR3 protein is CASSRGQYNEQYF. In DNA, the CDR3 is TGTGCCAGCAGCAGGGGACAGTACAATGAGCAGTACTTC.